Each of the 15 T cell receptor beta chains below was sequenced from the same sample in a study of response to subunit inactivated influenza vaccine. TCRdb called the RT-PCR reads again in MiXCR, with one record for every CDR3 protein. The table records under 500,000 distinct CDR3 sequences, approximately 11% of them present only once. The sequencing used PBMCs from blood, collected roughly 48 days after vaccination. These receptors all stem from a man aged 45-65 years who received an inactivated influenza vaccine.

This clonotype showed up many times. This CDR3 reads CASSYSDQVGTQYF. The CDR3 bases are TGTGCCAGCAGTTACTCGGATCAGGTGGGGACCCAGTACTTC. The V and J genes are TRBV6-5 and TRBJ2-5; no firm D call. CDR3 length: 14 amino acids. V gave up 0 bases and J gave up 7 bases, with 12 bases separating them. Germline CDR1 reads MNHEY; CDR2 reads SVGAGI.

In regard to this clonotype: At one of its ends the junction is not consistent with the germline gene, which may arise from a read error. V usage is TRBV28 and J usage is TRBJ2-1; TRBD2 matches 10 bases. The V gene's germline CDR1 is MDHEN and CDR2 SYDVKM. There are 17 residues in the CDR3. The CDR3 is CASSTGTSVVSHNEQFF. DNA for the CDR3: TGTGCCAGCAGTACCGGGACTAGCGTAGTCTCCCACAATGAGCAGTTCTTC.

This sequence joins TRBV24-1 and TRBJ2-5, with 7 bases aligning to TRBD1. The junction had 7 bases not matched to a gene; V was cut back by 2 bases and J by 5 bases. The CDR3 runs to 15 residues. Germline CDR1 and CDR2: KGHDR and SFDVKD. CDR3 coding DNA: TGTGCCACCAGTGATTCGGACAGGAGGCACGAGACCCAGTACTTC. Residues: CATSDSDRRHETQYF.

The V gene is TRBV12-3 or TRBV12-4, the J gene TRBJ1-4, with TRBD1 identical over 7 bases. Trimming at V came to 6 bases and at J to 13 bases, leaving 11 bases not matched to a gene. This CDR3 spans 13 amino acids. DNA of the CDR3: TGTGCCAGCAGCAGACAGACAGGGAGGGGACTGTTTTTT. It encodes CASSRQTGRGLFF.

This clonotype was seen repeatedly, ten times or more. This chain uses TRBV12-3 or TRBV12-4 with TRBJ2-7; 8 bases line up with TRBD1. J gave up 1 base and V 3 bases, and 11 bases lay outside the gene matches. The CDR3 has 17 residues. DNA of the CDR3: TGTGCCAGCAGTTTTGGATTGGGGCAGGGGGCTTCCTACGAGCAGTACTTC. Translation: CASSFGLGQGASYEQYF.

This clonotype was detected only a few times. V is TRBV7-9 and J is TRBJ2-3; no firm D call. The CDR3 covers 17 residues. CDR1 is SEHNR, CDR2 FQNEAQ, per germline (reference sequence). V was shortened by 7 bases and J by 1 base, with 21 bases between the two germline ends. The CDR3 sequence: CASIEEVGILRTDTQYF. For the CDR3, the DNA is TGTGCCAGCATCGAAGAAGTAGGAATTCTTCGCACAGATACGCAGTATTTT.

There are a few counts of this clonotype. This chain uses TRBV29-1 with TRBJ1-1; tentative D call: TRBD1 (5 bases). The germline V and J ends were trimmed by 0 bases and 0 bases, with 11 bases remaining between them. In germline, CDR1 is SQVTM, CDR2 ANQGSEA. This CDR3 spans 15 amino acids. The DNA for the CDR3 is TGCAGCGTTGAAGATTTGGGGGGTTTGAACACTGAAGCTTTCTTT. This gives the protein CSVEDLGGLNTEAFF.

This clonotype has a count of ten or more. The V and J genes are TRBV4-2 and TRBJ2-1; D is uncertain. Trimming shortened V by 0 bases and J by 5 bases, and 5 bases separated the two germline ends. The CDR3 runs 13 residues. Germline V gene data show CDR1 as LGHNA and CDR2 as YNFKEQ. The CDR3 DNA sequence: TGTGCCAGCAGCCAAGAGCCCGACAATGAGCAGTTCTTC. This encodes CASSQEPDNEQFF.

The V call is TRBV11-1, the J call TRBJ2-7; tentatively, D is TRBD1 (6 bases). The CDR3 totals 15 residues. The ends were cut back, 0 bases at V and 5 bases at J, with 14 bases in the middle. Germline CDR1 reads SGHAT; CDR2 reads FQDESV (reference sequence). The CDR3 sequence is CASSLATWTANEQYF. The CDR3 DNA is TGTGCCAGCAGCTTAGCTACGTGGACAGCGAACGAGCAGTACTTC.

This clonotype occurred a few times. The rearrangement joins TRBV12-3 or TRBV12-4 to TRBJ2-5; unclear D gene. The CDR3 is 15 residues long. Trimming stripped 0 bases from V and 2 bases from J, with 10 bases between. CDR3 in amino acids: CASSLAPSTQETQYF. The CDR3 DNA reads TGTGCCAGCAGTTTAGCGCCATCAACACAAGAGACCCAGTACTTC.

This clonotype was seen a few times. The chain links TRBV4-2 to TRBJ2-3; D possibly matches TRBD1 or TRBD2 (5 bases each). The V gene lost 0 bases and the J gene lost 2 bases, with 15 bases spanning the gap. The germline gives CDR1 LGHNA, CDR2 YNFKEQ. The CDR3 runs 17 residues. For the CDR3, the DNA is TGTGCCAGCAGCCAAGAAGCCAATCGGGACCCCACAGATACGCAGTATTTT. It translates to CASSQEANRDPTDTQYF.

This CDR3 reads CAIGQGVEYEQYF. The CDR3 DNA sequence: TGTGCCATCGGGCAGGGGGTTGAGTACGAGCAGTACTTC. The chain employs TRBV10-3 and TRBJ2-7; 7 bases match TRBD1. The CDR3 has 13 amino acids. Unmatched junction bases numbered 8, after V lost 8 bases and J lost 4 bases. Germline lookup yields CDR1 ENHRY and CDR2 SYGVKD.

The chain combines TRBV5-1 with TRBJ2-5, with D possibly matching TRBD2 (6 bases). The germline V gene encodes CDR1 SGHRS and CDR2 YFSETQ. V dropped 1 base and J dropped 2 bases, with 12 bases sitting between them. The CDR3 is 15 residues long. DNA of the CDR3: TGCGCCAGCAGCTTGAACCCAGGGACTCAAGAGACCCAGTACTTC. Protein product: CASSLNPGTQETQYF.

The chain is built from TRBV5-1 and TRBJ2-7, with TRBD2 identical over 8 bases. With 8 bases clipped from V and 3 bases from J, the junction kept 13 bases outside the gene matches. This CDR3 has 15 residues. Germline V CDR1 and CDR2: SGHRS, YFSETQ. The CDR3 loop reads CASRPGPTSDYEQYF. CDR3 DNA: TGCGCCAGTAGACCAGGGCCGACTAGCGACTACGAGCAGTACTTC.

This chain joins TRBV2 and TRBJ2-7; 13 nucleotides match TRBD2. The CDR3 runs to 15 residues. V was pared by 7 bases and J by 6 bases, with 9 bases of the junction left unmatched. Germline-derived CDR1 and CDR2 are SNHLY and FYNNEI. In nucleotides, the CDR3 is TGTGCCAGCACCCGGGGGACTAGCGGGACCGGCGAGCAGTACTTC. Protein product: CASTRGTSGTGEQYF.